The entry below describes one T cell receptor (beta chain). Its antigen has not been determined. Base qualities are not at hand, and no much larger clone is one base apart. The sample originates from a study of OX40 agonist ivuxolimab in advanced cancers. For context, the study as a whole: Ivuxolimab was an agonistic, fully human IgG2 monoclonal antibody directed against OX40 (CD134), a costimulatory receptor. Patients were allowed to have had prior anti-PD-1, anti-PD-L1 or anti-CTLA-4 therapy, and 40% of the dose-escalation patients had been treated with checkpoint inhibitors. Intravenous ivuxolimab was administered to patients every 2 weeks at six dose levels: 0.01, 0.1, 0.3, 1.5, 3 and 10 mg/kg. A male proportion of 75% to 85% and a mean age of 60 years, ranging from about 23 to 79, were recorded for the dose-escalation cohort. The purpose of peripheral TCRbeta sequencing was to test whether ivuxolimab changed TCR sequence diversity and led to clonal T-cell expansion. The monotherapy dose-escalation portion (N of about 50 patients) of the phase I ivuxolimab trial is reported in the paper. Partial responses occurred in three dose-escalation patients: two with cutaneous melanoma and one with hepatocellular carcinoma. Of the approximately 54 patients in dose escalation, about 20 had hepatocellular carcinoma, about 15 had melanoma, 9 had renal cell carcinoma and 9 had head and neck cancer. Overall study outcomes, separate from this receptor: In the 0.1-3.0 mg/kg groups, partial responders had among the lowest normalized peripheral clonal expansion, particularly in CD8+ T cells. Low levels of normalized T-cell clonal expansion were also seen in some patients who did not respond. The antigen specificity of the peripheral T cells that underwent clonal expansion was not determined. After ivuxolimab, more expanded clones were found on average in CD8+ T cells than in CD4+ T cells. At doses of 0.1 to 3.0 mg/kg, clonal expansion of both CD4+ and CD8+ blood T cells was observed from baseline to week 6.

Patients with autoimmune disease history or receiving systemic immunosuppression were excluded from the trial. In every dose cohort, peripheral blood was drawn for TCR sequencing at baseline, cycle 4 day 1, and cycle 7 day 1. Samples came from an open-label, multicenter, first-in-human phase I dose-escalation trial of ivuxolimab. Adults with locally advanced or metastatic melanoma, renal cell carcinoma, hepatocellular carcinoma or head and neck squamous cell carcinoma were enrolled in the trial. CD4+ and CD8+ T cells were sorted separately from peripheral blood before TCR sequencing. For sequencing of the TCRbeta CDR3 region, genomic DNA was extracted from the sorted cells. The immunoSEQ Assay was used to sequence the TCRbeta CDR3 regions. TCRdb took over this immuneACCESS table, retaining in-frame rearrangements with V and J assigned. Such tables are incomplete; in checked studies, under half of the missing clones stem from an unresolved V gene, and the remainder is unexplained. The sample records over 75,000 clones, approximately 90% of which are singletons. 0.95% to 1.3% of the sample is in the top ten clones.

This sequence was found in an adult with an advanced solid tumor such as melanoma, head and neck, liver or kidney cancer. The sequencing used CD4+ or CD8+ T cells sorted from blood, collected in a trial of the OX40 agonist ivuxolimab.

The DNA sequence reads TGTGCCAGCAGCTCATTCAGCGGGGTAGGCGGGGAGACCCAGTACTTC. It translates to CASSSFSGVGGETQYF. Here the chain combines TRBV7-9 and TRBJ2-5; 7 bases in the junction line up with TRBD2. Here V drops 4 bases and J drops 5 bases, and the junction holds 13 bases not matched to any gene. From the cysteine through the phenylalanine, the CDR3 covers 16 amino acids. Kept here is only the CDR3 DNA, which spans 48 bases and is read in frame from base 1. Looking up the germline V gene (reference sequence) yields CDR1 SEHNR and CDR2 FQNEAQ.